The rows below give T cell receptor beta chains drawn from one sample of a study of blood T cell repertoires in COVID-19. The protocol was immunoSEQ multiplex PCR, while the TCRdb copy is restricted to in-frame clones and leaves out a portion. The sample shows about 40,000 clones, approximately 91% of them seen only once. Sequenced sample: peripheral blood. These receptors came from a human donor in a cohort sampled during active COVID-19. Both conserved end residues are part of each CDR3. Size is omitted from some rows. Given values are once, few, many or a class for expanded clones.

>TRBJ2-3|.|TRBV11-2
CASSQLAGGLDTQYF
>TRBJ2-7|.|TRBV3-1/TRBV3-2
CASSLFGQGRPYEQYF
>TRBJ2-7|.|TRBV28
CASSPQGFSSYEQYF
>TRBJ1-3|.|TRBV3-1/TRBV3-2
CASSHGSGDTIYF
>TRBJ1-6|.|TRBV2
CASSSQDGRNSPLHF
>TRBJ1-1|once|TRBV27
CASSGDSYNTEAFF
>TRBJ1-3|once|TRBV6-6
CASSFSGTGSGNTIYF
>TRBJ1-2|.|TRBV2
CASSEAQGTGVGYTF
>TRBJ2-3|.|TRBV7-6
CASSLARRGRADTQYF
>TRBJ2-5|.|TRBV20-1
CSTRGRETQYF
>TRBJ2-3|.|TRBV11-2
CASSLGVSSTDTQYF
>TRBJ2-2|.|TRBV6-5
CASSYVGPPGELFF
>TRBJ2-2|.|TRBV24-1
CATSESGGTTGELFF
>TRBJ2-3|.|TRBV5-1
CASQARGSPSTDTQYF
>TRBJ1-1|few|TRBV29-1
CSVERTLNTEAFF
>TRBJ1-2|.|TRBV6-2/TRBV6-3
CASSSRGDGYTF
>TRBJ1-4|.|TRBV5-1
CASSSQGKLFF
>TRBJ2-2|once|TRBV5-4
CASTIDRTNTGELFF
>TRBJ2-5|.|TRBV2
CASSSGTGPLEYF
>TRBJ2-3|few|TRBV12-5
CASGLIVWTGGKVSTDTQYF
>TRBJ2-2|.|TRBV3-1/TRBV3-2
CASSLERPNTGELFF
>TRBJ1-1|.|TRBV13
CASSLVTEAFF
>TRBJ2-5|.|TRBV5-1
CASSVSGGGETQYF
>TRBJ2-3|.|TRBV7-7
CASSPGYSGGDTQYF
>TRBJ2-1|.|TRBV29-1
CSVATGDEQFF
>TRBJ1-2|.|TRBV7-3
CASSQGSLEGGYTF
>TRBJ2-7|few|TRBV5-1
CARGGQGEYEQYF
>TRBJ1-4|.|TRBV19
CASSHGGLNEKLFF
>TRBJ1-6|.|TRBV5-8
CASSSTGVYNSPLHF
>TRBJ1-2|.|TRBV3-1/TRBV3-2
CASSHAGQGDGYTF
>TRBJ2-7|.|TRBV7-9
CASSLTRYEQYF
>TRBJ2-7|.|TRBV4-1
CASSHKAGGYDEQYF
>TRBJ1-5|.|TRBV19
CASSPRTVRSNQPQHF